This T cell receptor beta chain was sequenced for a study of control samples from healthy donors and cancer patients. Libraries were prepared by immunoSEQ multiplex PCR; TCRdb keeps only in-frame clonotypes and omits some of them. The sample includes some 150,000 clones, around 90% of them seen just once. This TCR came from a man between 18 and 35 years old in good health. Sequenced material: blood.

The CDR3 sequence is CAWSGGVDQPQHF. CDR3 DNA: TGTGCCTGGAGTGGAGGGGTTGATCAGCCCCAGCATTTT. This chain uses TRBV30 with TRBJ1-5; D is possibly TRBD1 (5 bases). The V gene lost 1 base and the J gene lost 5 bases, with 9 bases spanning the gap. From germline, CDR1 is GTSNPN and CDR2 SVGIG (reference sequence). The CDR3 length is 13 residues.